This T cell receptor (beta chain) was sequenced during a study of blood T cells in healthy people across ages (dated by TCRdb to between 2015 and 2016). With regard to the full study: In model experiments, template switching captured roughly one uniquely barcoded TCR beta cDNA molecule for every two T cells. To avoid experimental bias, donors of different ages were distributed randomly across sequencing lanes. Using deep sequencing normalized with unique cDNA molecular identifiers, the study measured how TCR beta repertoire diversity changes with age. The study analyzed two additional independent replicas of 1 million unique cDNA reads from the same blood draw for two donors, one aged 18 to 30 and one aged 80 or older. The donors were divided into four age groups: young (average roughly 15 years), middle-aged (approximately 39), aged (approximately 59) and long-lived (82). Broader findings and caveats from the paper: There was a strong correlation between observed TCR beta diversity and the percentage of naive T cells measured by flow cytometry. Since profiling was done on bulk unsorted PBMCs, naive and antigen-experienced compartments could not be conclusively compared. Donor CMV infection status was unknown, potentially confounding age-related changes in expanded clonotypes. Total diversity estimates from one million sequenced T cells were considered lower bounds and underestimates. Compared with the aged group, the long-lived group had more naive CD4+ T cells, fewer expanded clones and increased TCR diversity, suggesting age selection. As age increased, observed TCR beta diversity per million T cells dropped in a roughly linear way, and a significant reduction was already evident by age 40.

Libraries were built with 5' RACE. Sequenced on an Illumina HiSeq 2500. A second PCR of about 6 to 12 cycles was performed with a sample-barcoded 5' primer and a J-beta primer mix. A template-switch 5' adaptor carrying 12 random nucleotides introduced a unique molecular identifier onto each TCR beta cDNA molecule. Each sample yielded at least 3 million CDR3-containing paired-end reads. First-strand cDNA was synthesized from all RNA with the Mint cDNA synthesis kit, primed by a TRBC-specific oligonucleotide. All cDNA was treated with uracil-DNA glycosylase and then went through a first 18-cycle PCR with the universal primers M1SS and BC2_uni_R. Per the source publication's procedure: Each sample was normalized by randomly selecting 1 million high-quality reads, each carrying a distinct molecular identifier. Reads sharing molecular identifiers were discarded rather than binned into consensus sequences. MiTCR, run with a Q25 quality threshold and the strictest error-elimination algorithm, handled CDR3 identification, clonotype clustering and error correction. A nonparametric unseen species model with Euler transformation was used to estimate a lower bound on total TCR beta diversity. In TCRdb, the public reads were trimmed at Q25 with fastp and aligned with MiXCR, with productive beta chains retained. Identical CDR3 proteins give one entry, which carries the most common genes and DNA. The V and J calls were not made by the authors but by TCRdb's processing. The sample data list approximately 1.5 million distinct CDR3 sequences, and 30% to 40% of these were observed just once. The ten largest clones take up approximately 10% of the sample.

From a lookup of the germline V gene, CDR1 and CDR2 are ENHRY and SYGVKD. The CDR3 contains 13 residues, cysteine and phenylalanine counted. Only CDR3 DNA is held: 39 bases, read in frame from base 1. In the case of this clonotype: Its antigen remains undetermined. An end of the junction does not agree with germline; a read error may underlie this.

The donors were roughly 38 Caucasian individuals from Russia, aged 6 to 90 years, who were systemically healthy. Ten milliliters of peripheral blood were drawn from each donor into EDTA-treated Vacutainer tubes. Ficoll-Paque density-gradient centrifugation was used to isolate PBMCs, with at least 7 million obtained per sample. Total RNA, at least 5.5 micrograms per sample, was extracted from PBMCs with Trizol reagent. For every donor, flow cytometry on a PBMC aliquot measured the percentage of naive CD45RAhigh/CD27high T cells. The TCR was taken from a woman aged 30 to 39 in good health. The sample consisted of blood. The sequence links TRBV10-3 to TRBJ1-5, with TRBD1 as a weak D call on 5 bases. The CDR3 reads CVIRAGLGQPQHF. The bases are TGTGTCATCAGAGCGGGACTCGGTCAGCCCCAGCATTTT.